One sample yielded the 27 T cell receptor beta chains listed below, sequenced in a study of early T cells in non-severe SARS-CoV-2 infection. TCRdb ran MiXCR on the 5' RACE reads and lists one entry per CDR3 protein. The table has some 27,000 distinct CDR3 sequences, around 5.1% seen once. Sequencing was performed on whole blood. The receptors come from an adult who was a healthcare worker with PCR-confirmed SARS-CoV-2 infection or an uninfected control (not recorded which).

This clonotype has a handful of counts. The rearrangement links TRBV10-3 to TRBJ1-1; D gene ambiguous. CDR1 ENHRY and CDR2 SYGVKD come from the germline V gene. The CDR3 has 13 residues. V gave up 4 bases and J gave up 1 base, with 7 bases separating them. DNA for the CDR3: TGTGCCATCAGTGCCCTAACGAACACTGAAGCTTTCTTT. Translation: CAISALTNTEAFF.

This clonotype was observed at least ten times. V gene TRBV6-5 combines with J gene TRBJ2-3; a possible D gene is TRBD2 (5 bases). The germline CDR1 and CDR2 sequences are MNHEY and SVGAGI. The germline V and J ends were trimmed by 6 bases and 7 bases, with 8 bases remaining between them. The CDR3 length is 11 residues. CDR3 region: CASRLGNTQYF. In DNA, the CDR3 is TGTGCCAGCAGACTAGGGAATACGCAGTATTTT.

This clonotype was counted many times. J is TRBJ2-7 and V is TRBV9, with D perhaps given as TRBD1 or TRBD2 (5 bases each). Trimming left V 0 bases short and J 4 bases short, with 8 bases between. Per germline, CDR1 SGDLS and CDR2 YYNGEE. This CDR3 is 13 amino acids long. In nucleotides, the CDR3 is TGTGCCAGCAGCGTAGATGGGACGTACGAGCAGTACTTC. Its protein is CASSVDGTYEQYF.

This clonotype was recorded many times. The rearrangement joins TRBV11-2 to TRBJ2-1; D ambiguous. Germline assignment: CDR1 SGHAT and CDR2 FQNNGV. The CDR3 runs to 15 residues. V was trimmed by 2 bases and J by 0 bases, leaving 8 bases between them. This CDR3 is CASSLPASSYNEQFF. For the CDR3, the DNA is TGTGCCAGCAGCTTACCAGCCAGCTCCTACAATGAGCAGTTCTTC. Combining the CDR3 with reference TRBV11-2 and TRBJ2-1 gives the whole variable domain EAGVAQSPRYKIIEKRQSVAFWCNPISGHATLYWYQQILGQGPKLLIQFQNNGVVDDSQLPKDRFSAERLKGVDSTLKIQPAKLEDSAVYLCASSLPASSYNEQFFGPGTRLTVL.

There are many counts of this clonotype. The chain couples TRBV20-1 to TRBJ1-3; no reliable D call. This CDR3 spans 12 amino acids. Germline lookup yields CDR1 DFQATT and CDR2 SNEGSKA (reference sequence). V shed 3 bases and J shed 8 bases, with 11 bases lying between them. The CDR3 bases are TGCAGTGCTAGTACCGCCGGGGACACCATATATTTT. This sequence encodes CSASTAGDTIYF.

This clonotype was counted at least ten times. This chain joins TRBV7-9 and TRBJ2-5, with 8 bases that match TRBD2. The junction had 14 bases not matched to a gene; V was cut back by 6 bases and J by 5 bases. There are 16 residues in the CDR3. Germline CDR1 is SEHNR and CDR2 is FQNEAQ (reference sequence). In DNA form, the CDR3 reads TGTGCCAGCAGGCACCGACCGGGACTAGGTGACGAGACCCAGTACTTC. Translated, it gives CASRHRPGLGDETQYF.

Ten or more counts support this clonotype. This chain joins TRBV7-3 and TRBJ2-2; D might be TRBD2 (6 bases). V was pared by 1 base and J by 10 bases, with 16 bases between. This CDR3 is built from 15 residues. From germline, CDR1 is SGHTA and CDR2 FQGTGA. Here the CDR3 reads CASSLNLAQGAELFF. Written as DNA, the CDR3 is TGTGCCAGCAGCTTAAACCTAGCGCAGGGTGCGGAGCTGTTTTTT.

This clonotype has a count of ten or more. This chain joins TRBV12-3 or TRBV12-4 and TRBJ2-1; D might be TRBD1 or TRBD2, each matching 6 bases. Deletions cut 3 bases from V and 8 bases from J, with 17 bases between. The CDR3 sequence is 15 residues long. CDR3 residues: CASSFAGGASDEQFF. CDR3 bases: TGTGCCAGCAGTTTCGCCGGGGGCGCTTCGGATGAGCAGTTCTTC.

The sample holds many counts of this clonotype. CDR3 amino acids: CSAQKGEREQYF. CDR3 bases: TGCAGTGCCCAAAAGGGAGAACGCGAGCAGTACTTC. V usage is TRBV20-1 and J usage is TRBJ2-7; D is possibly TRBD2 (5 bases). CDR3 size: 12 residues. CDR1 is DFQATT and CDR2 is SNEGSKA in the germline V gene (reference sequence). V was cut by 6 bases and J by 6 bases, with 15 bases left in between.

V and J are TRBV27 and TRBJ2-3; D is perhaps TRBD1 or TRBD2 (5 bases each). This CDR3 has 15 residues. Trimming took 3 bases from V and 2 from J, leaving 12 bases between them. CDR1 and CDR2 from the germline V gene are MNHEY and SMNVEV (reference sequence). The CDR3 sequence is CASSFGDAVTDTQYF. The CDR3 DNA reads TGTGCCAGCAGTTTCGGGGACGCTGTCACAGATACGCAGTATTTT.

In its sample, this clonotype was seen many times. V usage is TRBV7-9 and J usage is TRBJ2-1, with 9 positions matching TRBD2. Germline V CDR1 and CDR2: SEHNR, FQNEAQ (reference sequence). CDR3 length: 14 residues. V was pared by 2 bases and J by 7 bases, with 3 bases of the junction left unmatched. The CDR3 DNA reads TGTGCCAGCAGCTTATCCGGACTAGCGAATGAGCAGTTCTTC. It specifies CASSLSGLANEQFF.

This clonotype was counted many times. The rearrangement uses TRBV20-1 and TRBJ2-1; D is undetermined. Trimming stripped 0 bases from V and 3 bases from J, with 9 bases between. Germline lookup yields CDR1 DFQATT and CDR2 SNEGSKA (reference sequence). The CDR3 extends over 14 amino acids. CDR3 DNA: TGCAGTGCTAGAGATTGGACCAGCTACAATGAGCAGTTCTTC. This encodes CSARDWTSYNEQFF.

In its sample, this clonotype was seen a few times. This rearrangement joins TRBV12-3 or TRBV12-4 to TRBJ2-7; D remains ambiguous. This CDR3 has 13 residues. V was clipped by 1 base and J by 3 bases, with 7 bases between them. In nucleotides, the CDR3 is TGTGCCAGCAGTTTAGGACTGGACTACGAGCAGTACTTC. Protein: CASSLGLDYEQYF.

This clonotype was seen ten or more times. The J gene is TRBJ1-2, the V gene TRBV20-1; 8 nucleotides line up with TRBD1. This CDR3 comprises 15 residues. The V gene's germline CDR1 is DFQATT and CDR2 SNEGSKA (reference sequence). The ends lost 5 bases at V and 3 bases at J; junction bases unmatched: 11. The CDR3 is CSASPSSTGDYGYTF. As DNA, the CDR3 is TGCAGTGCTTCCCCCTCTTCGACAGGGGACTATGGCTACACCTTC.

There are many counts of this clonotype. This chain uses TRBV20-1 with TRBJ2-3; D is undetermined. Deletions cut 3 bases from V and 1 base from J, with 2 bases between. This CDR3 spans 11 amino acids. CDR1 is DFQATT and CDR2 is SNEGSKA in the germline V gene (reference sequence). The chain's CDR3 is CSASRTDTQYF. The CDR3 DNA follows: TGCAGTGCTAGCCGCACAGATACGCAGTATTTT.

The V and J genes are TRBV20-1 and TRBJ1-2, with D possibly TRBD1 on 6 matching bases. V was cut by 2 bases and J by 1 base, with 14 bases left in between. CDR3 length equals 15 residues. Germline values: CDR1 DFQATT, CDR2 SNEGSKA (reference sequence). The CDR3 region has the DNA TGCAGTGCTAGAAAGACAGGCGGGGATAACTATGGCTACACCTTC. As protein: CSARKTGGDNYGYTF.

In its sample, this clonotype was seen a few times. The CDR3 bases are TGCAGTGCTAGAGAGGAATGGGTAGGAGGGAGCTCCTACAATGAGCAGTTCTTC. This gives the protein CSAREEWVGGSSYNEQFF. The chain combines TRBV20-1 with TRBJ2-1, with D perhaps TRBD2 (6 bases). The CDR3 loop spans 18 amino acids. V dropped 0 bases and J dropped 0 bases, with 18 bases sitting between them. Germline V lookup: CDR1 DFQATT, CDR2 SNEGSKA (reference sequence).

The chain recombines TRBV11-3 with TRBJ2-3; 8 nucleotides line up with TRBD1. Losses at the gene ends were 0 bases for V and 3 bases for J; bases not matched to a gene: 5. The V gene's germline CDR1 is SGHNT and CDR2 YENEEA. The CDR3 is 16 residues long. CDR3: CASSLDARTGTDTQYF. The DNA of the CDR3 is TGTGCCAGCAGCTTAGATGCCCGGACAGGGACAGATACGCAGTATTTT. The complete variable domain, with remaining parts taken from reference TRBV11-3 and TRBJ2-3, reads EAGVVQSPRYKIIEKKQPVAFWCNPISGHNTLYWYLQNLGQGPELLIRYENEEAVDDSQLPKDRFSAERLKGVDSTLKIQPAELGDSAVYLCASSLDARTGTDTQYFGPGTRLTVL.

Many counts were recorded for this clonotype. This sequence joins TRBV7-9 and TRBJ1-2; weak D call: TRBD1 (5 bases). CDR1 is SEHNR, CDR2 FQNEAQ, per germline (reference sequence). The ends were cut back, 3 bases at V and 0 bases at J, with 11 bases in the middle. CDR3 length: 15 amino acids. Here the CDR3 reads CASSFWGDSNYGYTF. The CDR3 DNA follows: TGTGCCAGCAGCTTCTGGGGGGACTCTAACTATGGCTACACCTTC.

There are many counts of this clonotype. The chain recombines TRBV20-1 with TRBJ1-5; D not certain. Looked up from germline, CDR1 is DFQATT and CDR2 is SNEGSKA (reference sequence). V lost 3 bases, J lost 1 base, and 10 bases lay in between. This CDR3 has 14 residues. The CDR3 DNA reads TGCAGTGCTAGTCCCATTGGGAGCAATCAGCCCCAGCATTTT. It encodes CSASPIGSNQPQHF.

This clonotype was found many times. CDR3 amino acids: CSARDWAGGKDTQYF. The CDR3 bases are TGCAGTGCTAGAGATTGGGCGGGGGGGAAAGATACGCAGTATTTT. The V call is TRBV20-1, the J call TRBJ2-3, with TRBD2 matching 9 bases. This CDR3 has 15 residues. V lost 0 bases to trimming and J lost 5 bases; unmatched junction nucleotides: 6. Looked up from germline, CDR1 is DFQATT and CDR2 is SNEGSKA (reference sequence).

This clonotype was recorded at least ten times. This chain uses TRBV7-9 with TRBJ2-1, with 8 nucleotides matching TRBD1. The V gene's germline CDR1 is SEHNR and CDR2 FQNEAQ (reference sequence). The V gene end was trimmed by 5 bases and the J gene end by 6 bases; junction bases not matched to a gene: 0. The CDR3 has 12 residues. The CDR3: CASSGQGNEQFF. The CDR3 DNA reads TGTGCCAGCAGCGGACAGGGCAATGAGCAGTTCTTC.

The chain joins TRBV7-9 to TRBJ2-5; TRBD1 or TRBD2 may be the D gene (5 bases each). Germline assignment: CDR1 SEHNR and CDR2 FQNEAQ (reference sequence). The ends were cut back, 1 base at V and 5 bases at J, with 17 bases in the middle. The CDR3 runs to 16 residues. For the CDR3, the DNA is TGTGCCAGCAGCTTAGACGTGTCTTCTGAGGGGGAGACCCAGTACTTC. Its protein product is CASSLDVSSEGETQYF.

At least ten counts were recorded for this clonotype. The gene calls are TRBV10-3 and TRBJ2-3, with unresolved D. V was trimmed by 3 bases and J by 2 bases, leaving 6 bases between them. Germline V CDR1 and CDR2: ENHRY, SYGVKD. This CDR3 is built from 13 residues. The CDR3 spells CAISDGDTDTQYF. As DNA, the CDR3 is TGTGCCATCAGTGATGGGGACACAGATACGCAGTATTTT.

This clonotype has a handful of counts. V gene TRBV7-6 combines with J gene TRBJ2-3; 10 nucleotides line up with TRBD2. The CDR3 is made up of 16 amino acids. The junction had 5 bases not matched to a gene; V was cut back by 3 bases and J by 2 bases. Germline V gene sequence: CDR1 SGHVS, CDR2 FNYEAQ. The CDR3 nucleotides are TGTGCCAGCAGCTTCTCAGGACTAGCGGCCACAGATACGCAGTATTTT. Its protein product is CASSFSGLAATDTQYF.

This clonotype was recorded many times. V usage is TRBV4-2 and J usage is TRBJ2-7, with 11 bases that match TRBD1. The V gene end was trimmed by 4 bases and the J gene end by 7 bases; junction bases not matched to a gene: 6. CDR1 and CDR2 from the germline V gene are LGHNA and YNFKEQ. The length of the CDR3 is 14 residues. The CDR3 loop reads CASSLGQGAGEQYF. CDR3 in DNA: TGTGCCAGCAGCCTTGGACAGGGGGCGGGAGAGCAGTACTTC.

This clonotype has at least ten counts. This chain connects TRBV20-1 to TRBJ2-1; D gene uncertain. V gave up 3 bases and J gave up 5 bases, with 8 bases separating them. The germline V gene encodes CDR1 DFQATT and CDR2 SNEGSKA (reference sequence). CDR3 length equals 12 residues. The CDR3 DNA sequence: TGCAGTGCTAGCGGGTACAACAATGAGCAGTTCTTC. This encodes CSASGYNNEQFF.